These 4 T cell receptor beta chains originate from one sample sequenced in a study of T-cell reconstitution after alpha-beta-depleted transplantation in children. Unique molecular identifiers tagged the TCRbeta library. From the PCR reads, TCRdb called clonotypes with MiXCR, one entry per CDR3 protein. This sample carries over 450,000 distinct CDR3 sequences, about 10% of them seen once, and the ten largest clones take around 2%. The source material was PBMCs, sampled before TCRalphabeta/CD19-depleted stem cell transplant. The receptors were sampled from a child aged 2-15 years with inherited bone marrow failure, due to receive a stem cell transplant.

This clonotype was counted many times. This sequence joins TRBV29-1 and TRBJ2-3, with 9 bases matching TRBD2. Unmatched junction bases numbered 9, after V lost 2 bases and J lost 3 bases. Germline CDR1 and CDR2: SQVTM and ANQGSEA. The CDR3 runs 16 residues. The CDR3 here is CSVESPLAGLTDTQYF. CDR3 sequence (DNA): TGCAGCGTTGAAAGCCCACTAGCGGGCTTAACAGATACGCAGTATTTT.

Worth noting for this clonotype: Since a much larger clone is just one base distant, this may be a read error. The J gene is TRBJ2-3, the V gene TRBV12-3 or TRBV12-4; D uncertain. V gave up 7 bases and J gave up 2 bases, with 13 bases separating them. The CDR3 is 14 amino acids. CDR3 sequence (DNA): TGTGCCAGCAACCACTATACAGCCACAGATACGCAGTATTTT. It specifies CASNHYTATDTQYF.

This clonotype was seen only a few times. The CDR3 loop is CASSWARAGYGYTF. CDR3 DNA: TGTGCCAGCAGTTGGGCCAGGGCAGGCTATGGCTACACCTTC. The chain combines TRBV6-5 with TRBJ1-2, with D possibly matching TRBD1 (5 bases). Per germline, CDR1 MNHEY and CDR2 SVGAGI. The V end lost 4 bases, the J end lost 4 bases, and 13 bases lay between the germline ends. The CDR3 runs to 14 residues.

This clonotype was counted many times. This sequence joins TRBV7-2 and TRBJ1-1; possibly TRBD1 for D (6 bases). Trimming left V 4 bases short and J 6 bases short, with 12 bases between. Germline assignment: CDR1 SGHTA and CDR2 FQGNSA. The CDR3 length is 13 residues. The DNA for the CDR3 is TGTGCCAGCAGCTCACCAGGGGTGGCTGAAGCTTTCTTT. It codes for CASSSPGVAEAFF.